The 20 T cell receptor beta chains given below trace back to one sample, sequenced in a study of blood T cell repertoires in COVID-19. The table came from immunoSEQ multiplex PCR; TCRdb's copy has only in-frame clones and leaves some out. The table lists about 170,000 clones, just under 85% of them singletons, with 22% in the top ten. The source material was peripheral blood. The receptors come from a woman aged 80 or older with acute or convalescent COVID-19.

CDR3 loop: CASSMGSGPYEQYF. The CDR3, as DNA: TGTGCCAGTAGTATGGGTAGCGGACCCTACGAGCAGTACTTC. The rearrangement joins TRBV19 to TRBJ2-7, with D tentatively TRBD2 (6 bases). Germline CDR1 and CDR2: LNHDA and SQIVND (reference sequence). Deletions cut 3 bases from V and 2 bases from J, with 11 bases between. This CDR3 has 14 amino acids.

The chain uses TRBV7-9 and TRBJ1-1; tentatively, D is TRBD1 (5 bases). The V end lost 3 bases, the J end lost 0 bases, and 8 bases lay between the germline ends. Germline V gives CDR1 SEHNR, CDR2 FQNEAQ (reference sequence). The CDR3 is 14 amino acids. CDR3 DNA: TGTGCCAGCAGCTTTGGGGGGATGAACACTGAAGCTTTCTTT. Translated, it gives CASSFGGMNTEAFF.

Concerning this clone itself: The sample has other DNA sequences that encode this CDR3 too. The rearrangement uses TRBV27 and TRBJ1-2; 9 nucleotides agree with TRBD1. The length of the CDR3 is 14 residues. Germline CDR1 is MNHEY and CDR2 is SMNVEV (reference sequence). The trim removed 2 bases at V and 8 bases at J, leaving 6 bases unmatched. For the CDR3, the DNA is TGTGCCAGCAGTTTAAGGGACAGGGACGGCGGCTACACCTTC. This codes for CASSLRDRDGGYTF.

V and J are TRBV30 and TRBJ1-1; D remains ambiguous. CDR3 size: 11 residues. V was pared by 6 bases and J by 1 base, with 6 bases between. CDR1 GTSNPN and CDR2 SVGIG come from the germline V gene (reference sequence). The CDR3 reads CACRGNTEAFF. Written as DNA, the CDR3 is TGTGCCTGTCGGGGGAACACTGAAGCTTTCTTT.

The chain carries TRBV6-6 and TRBJ2-4; TRBD2 aligns across 7 bases. With V trimmed by 8 bases and J by 6 bases, 4 bases remained unmatched. Germline CDR1 and CDR2: MNHNY and SVGAGI (reference sequence). This CDR3 comprises 12 residues. The CDR3 DNA reads as TGTGCCAGCGGGTCGGGAGGAAACATTCAGTACTTC. Protein: CASGSGGNIQYF.

This clone was detected only a few times. The chain recombines TRBV6-6 with TRBJ2-2; 11 nucleotides line up with TRBD2. This CDR3 comprises 16 residues. Losses at the gene ends were 7 bases for V and 1 base for J; bases not matched to a gene: 5. The germline gives CDR1 MNHNY, CDR2 SVGAGI (reference sequence). The CDR3 here is CASIGLAGQNTGELFF. In nucleotides, the CDR3 is TGTGCCAGCATCGGACTAGCGGGCCAGAACACCGGGGAGCTGTTTTTT.

V gene TRBV19 combines with J gene TRBJ2-2; D may be TRBD1 (6 bases). The CDR3 length is 15 residues. CDR1 and CDR2 (germline): LNHDA, SQIVND (reference sequence). V gave up 7 bases and J gave up 0 bases, with 12 bases separating them. The CDR3 reads CASNPQGPNTGELFF. The CDR3 DNA follows: TGTGCCAGTAACCCACAGGGCCCGAACACCGGGGAGCTGTTTTTT.

V usage is TRBV2 and J usage is TRBJ1-2, with unresolved D. CDR1 and CDR2 from the germline V gene are SNHLY and FYNNEI. The CDR3 is made up of 15 amino acids. Trimming left V 3 bases short and J 1 base short, with 12 bases between. The CDR3 nucleotides read TGTGCCAGCAGTGACTGGTTCCAGGATAACTATGGCTACACCTTC. This codes for CASSDWFQDNYGYTF. The full variable domain, in which reference TRBV2 and TRBJ1-2 provide the parts outside the CDR3, is EPEVTQTPSHQVTQMGQEVILRCVPISNHLYFYWYRQILGQKVEFLVSFYNNEISEKSEIFDDQFSVERPDGSNFTLKIRSTKLEDSAMYFCASSDWFQDNYGYTFGSGTRLTVV.

The V and J genes are TRBV5-1 and TRBJ2-7, with D possibly TRBD2 on 7 matching bases. Germline V gene lookup returns CDR1 SGHRS and CDR2 YFSETQ. The CDR3 length is 15 residues. The germline V and J ends were trimmed by 4 bases and 6 bases, with 20 bases remaining between them. The DNA of the CDR3 is TGCGCCAGCAGCCAGGGAGGGGGTAGATCCGCCGAGCAGTACTTC. Translation: CASSQGGGRSAEQYF.

The V gene is TRBV11-2, the J gene TRBJ1-6; TRBD1 matches 8 bases. Trimming removed 5 bases from V and 4 bases from J; junction bases left unmatched: 10. Per germline, CDR1 SGHAT and CDR2 FQNNGV. This CDR3 region has 17 residues. In nucleotides, the CDR3 is TGTGCCAGCAGCCTTCATATGACAGGGGTGTATAATTCACCCCTCCACTTT. It codes for CASSLHMTGVYNSPLHF.

The chain links TRBV15 to TRBJ2-3, with TRBD1 identical over 8 bases. This CDR3 has 15 residues. J was trimmed by 1 base and V by 7 bases; bases with no gene match: 7. Per germline, CDR1 LNHNV and CDR2 YYDKDF (reference sequence). This CDR3 is CATNDRGWGTDTQYF. DNA for the CDR3: TGTGCCACCAACGACAGGGGTTGGGGCACAGATACGCAGTATTTT. The full variable domain, in which reference TRBV15 and TRBJ2-3 provide the parts outside the CDR3, is DAMVIQNPRYQVTQFGKPVTLSCSQTLNHNVMYWYQQKSSQAPKLLFHYYDKDFNNEADTPDNFQSRRPNTSFCFLDIRSPGLGDTAMYLCATNDRGWGTDTQYFGPGTRLTVL.

The J gene is TRBJ2-5, the V gene TRBV29-1; TRBD2 aligns across 14 bases. V trimming: 6 bases; J trimming: 1 base; junction bases outside the gene matches: 13. Germline assignment: CDR1 SQVTM and CDR2 ANQGSEA. The CDR3 loop spans 18 amino acids. CDR3 in amino acids: CSVEGLGLAGGGQETQYF. In DNA, the CDR3 is TGCAGCGTCGAGGGTCTCGGACTAGCGGGAGGAGGCCAAGAGACCCAGTACTTC.

The V call is TRBV7-9, the J call TRBJ2-1; 7 nucleotides align to TRBD2. The junction had 12 bases not matched to a gene; V was cut back by 2 bases and J by 8 bases. This CDR3 has 16 amino acids. Germline-derived CDR1 and CDR2 are SEHNR and FQNEAQ (reference sequence). The DNA for the CDR3 is TGTGCCAGCAGCTTACCCGGGACTACGGCCCGGGATGAGCAGTTCTTC. Its protein is CASSLPGTTARDEQFF. Drawing the rest from reference TRBV7-9 and TRBJ2-1, the complete variable domain is DTGVSQNPRHKITKRGQNVTFRCDPISEHNRLYWYRQTLGQGPEFLTYFQNEAQLEKSRLLSDRFSAERPKGSFSTLEIQRTEQGDSAMYLCASSLPGTTARDEQFFGPGTRLTVL.

The chain employs TRBV7-9 and TRBJ2-7; maybe TRBD1 (6 bases). Germline V gene sequence: CDR1 SEHNR, CDR2 FQNEAQ (reference sequence). This CDR3 region has 15 residues. Trimming stripped 5 bases from V and 2 bases from J, with 16 bases between. In DNA form, the CDR3 reads TGTGCCAGCAGCGTGGGGGCAGGCCTTACCTACGAGCAGTACTTC. It codes for CASSVGAGLTYEQYF.

The V gene is TRBV2, the J gene TRBJ2-2, with D tentatively TRBD2 (6 bases). In germline, CDR1 is SNHLY, CDR2 FYNNEI. Trimming shortened V by 5 bases and J by 4 bases, and 11 bases separated the two germline ends. The CDR3 is made up of 14 amino acids. The CDR3 reads CASSRLVGTGELFF. In nucleotides, the CDR3 is TGTGCCAGCAGTCGACTAGTGGGCACCGGGGAGCTGTTTTTT.

The J gene is TRBJ2-1, the V gene TRBV28; D gene unclear. V shed 7 bases and J shed 0 bases, with 13 bases lying between them. Germline CDR1 and CDR2: MDHEN and SYDVKM. The CDR3 spans 15 residues. The CDR3 DNA follows: TGTGCCAGCAACCTAAGGCCTAGCTCCTACAATGAGCAGTTCTTC. Translating it yields CASNLRPSSYNEQFF.

This chain joins TRBV9 and TRBJ2-3; 7 bases are a match to TRBD2. The CDR3 is 17 residues long. CDR1 is SGDLS, CDR2 YYNGEE, per germline. V lost 0 bases and J lost 3; bases outside the gene matches: 10. CDR3 amino acids: CASSVVDGPAGTDTQYF. The CDR3 DNA sequence: TGTGCCAGCAGCGTAGTGGATGGTCCAGCGGGGACAGATACGCAGTATTTT.

This chain connects TRBV7-2 to TRBJ2-7, with 8 bases matching TRBD2. The ends lost 4 bases at V and 2 bases at J; junction bases unmatched: 7. The CDR3 loop spans 15 amino acids. The germline V gene has CDR1 SGHTA and CDR2 FQGNSA. CDR3 residues: CASSSKRESTYEQYF. The CDR3 nucleotides read TGTGCCAGCAGCTCGAAGCGGGAGAGCACCTACGAGCAGTACTTC.

V usage is TRBV9 and J usage is TRBJ2-1; 8 nucleotides line up with TRBD2. Germline CDR1 and CDR2: SGDLS and YYNGEE. With 0 bases clipped from V and 12 bases from J, the junction kept 8 bases outside the gene matches. The length of the CDR3 is 14 residues. The CDR3 bases are TGTGCCAGCAGCGTAGATATGGTCGCGGGGGGGCAGTTCTTC. Encoded protein: CASSVDMVAGGQFF.

CDR3 region: CASSPPLAGQETQYF. The DNA of the CDR3 is TGTGCCAGCAGCCCCCCCTTAGCGGGGCAAGAGACCCAGTACTTC. This sequence joins TRBV5-4 and TRBJ2-5; TRBD2 matches at 8 bases. This CDR3 is 15 amino acids long. V lost 4 bases, J lost 2 bases, and 7 bases stayed unmatched. Germline CDR1 is SGHNT and CDR2 is YYREEE (reference sequence).